Only one count was recorded for the clone carrying this T cell receptor (beta chain). Its antigen remains unknown. Using immunoSEQ multiplex PCR, the repertoire was profiled, and TCRdb retains in-frame clones only, with some absent. The sample lists roughly 680,000 clones; about two thirds were seen once. CDR1 SEHNR and CDR2 FQNEAQ come from the germline V gene (reference sequence). J lost 3 bases, V lost 1 base, and 1 base had no gene match. The CDR3 runs to 15 residues. These data originate in a study of shared clonotypes between healthy human individuals. Study in general: The donor group consisted of a couple of women and a few men, aged 18 to 49. Study outcomes and limitations: Represented diversity (both genetic and exposure-history) was limited by the small number of donors. Generation probability values for non-shared clonotypes were lower than those for clonotypes shared by all four donors. Clonotype sharing among donors was expected to depend on sequencing depth.

The chain has TRBV7-9 and TRBJ2-1; 9 bases are a match to TRBD2. The specimen was memory CD4+ T cells sorted from blood. Subset here: CD45RA-negative fraction. This clonotype was sampled from a young woman in good health. CDR3 in amino acids: CASSLGTSDYNEQFF. The DNA for the CDR3 is TGTGCCAGCAGCTTAGGGACTAGCGACTACAATGAGCAGTTCTTC. The complete variable domain, with remaining parts taken from reference TRBV7-9 and TRBJ2-1, reads DTGVSQNPRHKITKRGQNVTFRCDPISEHNRLYWYRQTLGQGPEFLTYFQNEAQLEKSRLLSDRFSAERPKGSFSTLEIQRTEQGDSAMYLCASSLGTSDYNEQFFGPGTRLTVL.